The next 5 T cell receptor beta chains were all read from a single sample in a study of blood T cell repertoires in COVID-19. TCRdb's table, derived via immunoSEQ multiplex PCR, lists solely in-frame clones and lacks some. The sample shows roughly 70,000 clones, approximately 90% of them seen only once. Sample: peripheral blood. The receptor set was obtained from a woman aged 55-70 years with active COVID-19.

The CDR3, as DNA: TGTGCCAGCAGCTTAGTCCGAGAGACCCAGTACTTC. Translated, it gives CASSLVRETQYF. The V and J genes are TRBV7-6 and TRBJ2-5; no firm D call. The germline V and J ends were trimmed by 1 base and 4 bases, with 4 bases remaining between them. CDR1 SGHVS and CDR2 FNYEAQ come from the germline V gene. This CDR3 region has 12 residues.

The V call is TRBV7-8, the J call TRBJ1-1, with 9 positions matching TRBD1. Germline CDR1 is SGHVS and CDR2 is FQNEAQ. V gave up 2 bases and J gave up 4 bases; unmatched junction bases: 8. This CDR3 is 16 amino acids long. CDR3 in DNA: TGTGCCAGCAGCTTAACGGGACAGGGTTGGGTCACTGAAGCTTTCTTT. Translating gives CASSLTGQGWVTEAFF. The whole variable domain, filled in from reference TRBV7-8 and TRBJ1-1, reads GAGVSQSPRYKVAKRGQDVALRCDPISGHVSLFWYQQALGQGPEFLTYFQNEAQLDKSGLPSDRFFAERPEGSVSTLKIQRTQQEDSAVYLCASSLTGQGWVTEAFFGQGTRLTVV.

This clone came up once. The chain is built from TRBV27 and TRBJ2-3; TRBD2 is a possible D gene (6 bases). V lost 7 bases and J lost 0, with 23 bases in between. There are 18 residues in the CDR3. Germline assignment: CDR1 MNHEY and CDR2 SMNVEV (reference sequence). CDR3 sequence (DNA): TGTGCCAGCACCCACCCATGGGAGGCGGATCTTAGCACAGATACGCAGTATTTT. It translates to CASTHPWEADLSTDTQYF.

The V and J genes are TRBV7-8 and TRBJ1-1, with a possible D match to TRBD1 (6 bases). Germline V gene data show CDR1 as SGHVS and CDR2 as FQNEAQ. V was clipped by 5 bases and J by 1 base, with 11 bases between them. This CDR3 spans 14 amino acids. CDR3 region: CASSHRETNTEAFF. The CDR3 region has the DNA TGTGCCAGCAGCCACAGGGAGACGAACACTGAAGCTTTCTTT. Using reference TRBV7-8 and TRBJ1-1 for the parts outside the CDR3, the full variable domain is GAGVSQSPRYKVAKRGQDVALRCDPISGHVSLFWYQQALGQGPEFLTYFQNEAQLDKSGLPSDRFFAERPEGSVSTLKIQRTQQEDSAVYLCASSHRETNTEAFFGQGTRLTVV.

The chain joins TRBV19 to TRBJ1-2, with 7 bases fitting TRBD1. J lost 4 bases, V lost 6 bases, and 11 bases had no gene match. The CDR3 runs 15 residues. Germline-derived CDR1 and CDR2 are LNHDA and SQIVND (reference sequence). The CDR3 bases are TGTGCCAGTAGGACCCCGGGACAGAACGTCTATGGCTACACCTTC. Its translation is CASRTPGQNVYGYTF.